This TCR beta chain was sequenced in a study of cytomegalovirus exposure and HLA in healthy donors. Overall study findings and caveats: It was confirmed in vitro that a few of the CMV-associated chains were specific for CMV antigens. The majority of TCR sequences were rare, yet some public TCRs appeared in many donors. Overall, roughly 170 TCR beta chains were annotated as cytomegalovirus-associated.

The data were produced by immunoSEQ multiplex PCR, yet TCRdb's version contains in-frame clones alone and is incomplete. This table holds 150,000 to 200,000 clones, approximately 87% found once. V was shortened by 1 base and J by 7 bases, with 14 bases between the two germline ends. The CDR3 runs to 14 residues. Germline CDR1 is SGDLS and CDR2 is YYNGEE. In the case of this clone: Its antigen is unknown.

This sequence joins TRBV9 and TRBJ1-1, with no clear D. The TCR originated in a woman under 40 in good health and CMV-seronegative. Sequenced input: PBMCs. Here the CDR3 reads CASSVSAGSGEAFF. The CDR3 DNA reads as TGTGCCAGCAGCGTATCCGCGGGGTCTGGTGAAGCTTTCTTT. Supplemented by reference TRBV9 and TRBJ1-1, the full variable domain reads DSGVTQTPKHLITATGQRVTLRCSPRSGDLSVYWYQQSLDQGLQFLIQYYNGEERAKGNILERFSAQQFPDLHSELNLSSLELGDSALYFCASSVSAGSGEAFFGQGTRLTVV.